This TCR beta chain was identified in a study of T cell repertoires in cytomegalovirus infection. Study-level background: Based on public TCR beta signatures, there were indications of CMV infection and of a matching HLA type.

This clonotype was found a few times. Antigen: not known. TCRdb fed the reads into MiXCR, producing one record per CDR3 protein. The repertoire holds fewer than 200,000 distinct CDR3 sequences, with 14% as singletons. Study-wide results and caveats: Frequencies of public TCR beta families were cumulated, and this identified carriers of CMV plus the relevant HLA. The ex vivo response showed dominance by HLA-C-restricted CMV-specific TCR beta clonotypes.

V lost 3 bases and J lost 6, with 4 bases in between. CDR1 and CDR2 (germline): MDHEN, SYDVKM. The CDR3 totals 11 residues. The receptor was derived from a human donor in good health (CMV status not recorded). Some clones in this sample may be carry-over from other donors' samples. The sample comprised PBMCs. The chain joins TRBV28 to TRBJ2-3; no clear D. CDR3 bases: TGTGCCAGCAGTTTTTCCGATACGCAGTATTTT. Translation: CASSFSDTQYF.